The 23 T cell receptor beta chains given below trace back to one sample, sequenced in a study of control samples from healthy donors and cancer patients. Clones were read by immunoSEQ multiplex PCR, and TCRdb kept only the in-frame ones, dropping some. The repertoire holds 95,000 to 150,000 clones, around 94% seen once, with less than 0.65% in the top ten. Sequencing was performed on PBMCs. The receptors derive from a man older than 75 with head and neck cancer.

V and J are TRBV28 and TRBJ2-7; 9 nucleotides agree with TRBD1. Germline V CDR1 and CDR2: MDHEN, SYDVKM. After removal of 2 bases from V and 3 bases from J, the junction contained 5 bases not matched to a gene. This CDR3 has 15 amino acids. In DNA, the CDR3 is TGTGCCAGCAGTTTAGGCGGGACAGGGAACTACGAGCAGTACTTC. It translates to CASSLGGTGNYEQYF.

V usage is TRBV30 and J usage is TRBJ1-1; TRBD1 matches at 8 bases. The CDR3 is 12 residues long. Germline lookup yields CDR1 GTSNPN and CDR2 SVGIG (reference sequence). Losses at the gene ends were 2 bases for V and 5 bases for J; bases not matched to a gene: 1. The CDR3 DNA reads as TGTGCCTGGAGTCGACAGGGGACTGAAGCTTTCTTT. Amino acid sequence: CAWSRQGTEAFF.

This chain connects TRBV19 to TRBJ1-5; 9 bases are shared with TRBD1. V was clipped by 6 bases and J by 2 bases; unmatched bases: 5. Germline loops: CDR1 LNHDA, CDR2 SQIVND (reference sequence). CDR3 length: 15 residues. In nucleotides, the CDR3 is TGTGCCAGTAGGGGAGACAGGGGGGGCAATCAGCCCCAGCATTTT. Amino acid sequence: CASRGDRGGNQPQHF.

This clone has a single count. V usage is TRBV7-9 and J usage is TRBJ1-2; D uncertain. Trimming shortened V by 6 bases and J by 5 bases, and 25 bases separated the two germline ends. Germline CDR1 is SEHNR and CDR2 is FQNEAQ (reference sequence). This CDR3 contains 17 residues. As DNA, the CDR3 is TGTGCCAGCAGTCCCGCTTTGGAATCATATTTGGATTATGGCTACACCTTC. Amino acid sequence: CASSPALESYLDYGYTF.

The J gene is TRBJ2-5, the V gene TRBV29-1; D not certain. Trimming removed 3 bases at V and 5 bases at J, with 19 bases between. This CDR3 is built from 15 residues. The germline gives CDR1 SQVTM, CDR2 ANQGSEA. CDR3 protein: CSVDSNRHLGETQYF. The CDR3 region has the DNA TGCAGCGTTGATTCCAATCGCCACCTCGGGGAGACCCAGTACTTC.

CDR3 amino acids: CASSSAGGAGELFF. Here the CDR3 DNA reads TGTGCCAGCAGCTCGGCCGGAGGGGCCGGGGAGCTGTTTTTT. The chain couples TRBV7-2 to TRBJ2-2, with D possibly being TRBD2 (6 bases). Germline assignment: CDR1 SGHTA and CDR2 FQGNSA. The CDR3 has 14 amino acids. V was pared by 4 bases and J by 6 bases, with 12 bases between.

The V call is TRBV3-1 (or the pseudogene TRBV3-2), the J call TRBJ2-1; the D gene is possibly TRBD2 (5 bases). The CDR3 contains 12 residues. V was clipped by 5 bases and J by 9 bases, with 11 bases between them. From germline, CDR1 is LGHDT and CDR2 YNNKEL (reference sequence). The CDR3 DNA is TGTGCCAGCAGCATGACCGGGATTGAGCAGTTCTTC. Translated: CASSMTGIEQFF.

The chain has TRBV7-2 and TRBJ1-5; a possible D gene is TRBD1 (5 bases). The CDR3 length is 15 residues. Germline V CDR1 and CDR2: SGHTA, FQGNSA. Between the trimmed V and J ends, which lost 1 base and 6 bases, there was a span of 13 bases. CDR3: CASSLEGFPSQPQHF. CDR3 DNA sequence: TGTGCCAGCAGCTTAGAGGGGTTTCCTAGTCAGCCCCAGCATTTT.

The chain links TRBV3-1 (or the pseudogene TRBV3-2) to TRBJ2-7, with D unresolved. Germline CDR1 and CDR2: LGHDT and YNNKEL (reference sequence). The CDR3 runs 12 residues. V shed 0 bases and J shed 4 bases, with 4 bases lying between them. CDR3: CASSQDGYEQYF. In nucleotides, the CDR3 is TGTGCCAGCAGCCAAGACGGGTACGAGCAGTACTTC.

The rearrangement uses TRBV19 and TRBJ1-5, with a weak D call TRBD1 (6 bases). The CDR3 covers 15 residues. The V end was cut by 1 base, the J end by 7 bases, with 14 bases between. Germline V gives CDR1 LNHDA, CDR2 SQIVND (reference sequence). The CDR3 loop is CASSIVGAGSQPQHF. CDR3 coding DNA: TGTGCCAGTAGTATAGTGGGGGCAGGCTCACAGCCCCAGCATTTT.

V and J are TRBV19 and TRBJ1-2; a possible D gene is TRBD1 (5 bases). Germline-derived CDR1 and CDR2 are LNHDA and SQIVND (reference sequence). V was clipped by 5 bases and J by 7 bases, with 14 bases between them. This CDR3 is built from 13 residues. The CDR3 loop reads CASSATGQLGYTF. The DNA of the CDR3 is TGTGCCAGTAGTGCGACTGGACAACTTGGCTACACCTTC.

As to this clone: One end of the junction varies from germline; a read error may be responsible. This CDR3 is also generated by other DNA sequences in the sample. V is TRBV2 and J is TRBJ1-4; unclear D gene. Germline lookup yields CDR1 SNHLY and CDR2 FYNNEI. This CDR3 spans 14 amino acids. CDR3 amino acids: CASSDGQPDEKLFF. The CDR3 DNA is TGCGCCAGCAGTGATGGGCAGCCTGATGAAAAACTGTTTTTT.

The V gene is TRBV6-1, the J gene TRBJ1-2; D is unresolved. The CDR3 is 14 residues long. Trimming took off 2 bases at V and 5 bases at J, with 12 bases between the two ends. Germline V gene data show CDR1 as MNHNS and CDR2 as SASEGT. CDR3 sequence: CASSEMRAGYGYTF. The CDR3 DNA sequence: TGTGCCAGCAGTGAAATGAGGGCTGGGTATGGCTACACCTTC.

The V call is TRBV6-5, the J call TRBJ1-4, with 7 bases aligning to TRBD1. The CDR3 spans 15 residues. Germline V lookup: CDR1 MNHEY, CDR2 SVGAGI. With 0 bases clipped from V and 5 bases from J, the junction kept 3 bases outside the gene matches. This CDR3 reads CASSYSRDRNEKLFF. DNA for the CDR3: TGTGCCAGCAGTTACTCTAGGGACAGAAATGAAAAACTGTTTTTT.

The CDR3 coding sequence is TGCGCCAGCAGTGAAGGTAGCTCCCGCGAGCAGTACTTC. The encoded protein is CASSEGSSREQYF. This sequence joins TRBV10-1 and TRBJ2-7; D not resolved. This CDR3 is built from 13 residues. Germline CDR1 is WNHNN and CDR2 is SYGVQD (reference sequence). Trimming cost V 3 bases and J 6 bases, with 12 bases left between them.

This chain links TRBV10-2 with TRBJ2-1; 9 bases are a match to TRBD2. CDR1 is WSHSY, CDR2 SAAADI, per germline. The junction had 13 bases not matched to a gene; V was cut back by 3 bases and J by 10 bases. The CDR3 covers 16 residues. CDR3 nucleotide sequence: TGCGCCAGCAGTGACCCGGGACTAGCCGGTTCAAGGGAGCAGTTCTTC. Protein product: CASSDPGLAGSREQFF.

The rearrangement links TRBV7-6 to TRBJ2-7, with 10 bases that match TRBD2. The CDR3 runs 16 residues. The V gene's germline CDR1 is SGHVS and CDR2 FNYEAQ. V shed 1 base and J 5 bases; nucleotides not matched to a gene: 8. The CDR3 is CASSLVRTSGNNEQYF. The CDR3 DNA is TGTGCCAGCAGCTTAGTGCGTACTAGCGGGAACAACGAGCAGTACTTC.

The chain has TRBV10-1 and TRBJ2-7, with D perhaps matching TRBD1 (5 bases). The germline V gene encodes CDR1 WNHNN and CDR2 SYGVQD (reference sequence). Trimming shortened V by 6 bases and J by 2 bases, and 14 bases separated the two germline ends. CDR3 size: 14 residues. This chain's CDR3 is CASSVLPGTYEQYF. As DNA, the CDR3 is TGCGCCAGCAGCGTACTCCCAGGGACCTACGAGCAGTACTTC.

This chain joins TRBV10-3 and TRBJ1-1; the D gene is possibly TRBD1 (5 bases). V gave up 5 bases and J gave up 1 base, with 14 bases separating them. This CDR3 contains 15 residues. The germline V gene encodes CDR1 ENHRY and CDR2 SYGVKD. The CDR3 coding sequence is TGTGCCATCAGTATCCGGGGACCCCCGAACACTGAAGCTTTCTTT. Its protein is CAISIRGPPNTEAFF.

The chain joins TRBV19 to TRBJ1-2, with 7 bases lining up with TRBD1. The junction had 3 bases not matched to a gene; V was cut back by 3 bases and J by 5 bases. The CDR3 contains 13 residues. Germline V gives CDR1 LNHDA, CDR2 SQIVND (reference sequence). DNA of the CDR3: TGTGCCAGTAGTATTTTGACAGGGTATGGCTACACCTTC. As protein: CASSILTGYGYTF.

The chain links TRBV6-2 or TRBV6-3 to TRBJ2-7, with a possible D match to TRBD2 (6 bases). Trimming shortened V by 2 bases and J by 6 bases, and 17 bases separated the two germline ends. Germline V lookup: CDR1 MNHEY, CDR2 SVGEGT. The CDR3 contains 15 residues. The CDR3 DNA sequence: TGTGCCAGCAGTTACCCAAAGGGCGGGAACTCCGAGCAGTACTTC. Its translation is CASSYPKGGNSEQYF.

V gene TRBV6-2 or TRBV6-3 combines with J gene TRBJ1-1, with D maybe TRBD1 (6 bases). The CDR3 spans 17 residues. Per germline, CDR1 MNHEY and CDR2 SVGEGT. V lost 2 bases, J lost 5 bases, and 21 bases lay in between. The CDR3 loop is CASSYRGAGRKRTEAFF. DNA of the CDR3: TGTGCCAGCAGTTACAGGGGGGCAGGTCGAAAACGGACTGAAGCTTTCTTT.

Notes on this clone: Other DNA sequences from this sample encode an identical CDR3 as well. V usage is TRBV6-5 and J usage is TRBJ2-3, with D possibly being TRBD2 (6 bases). The CDR3 sequence is 11 residues long. CDR1 is MNHEY, CDR2 SVGAGI, per germline. The V end was cut by 8 bases, the J end by 6 bases, with 9 bases between. The CDR3 here is CASRRGDTQYF. CDR3 DNA sequence: TGTGCCAGCCGCCGGGGGGATACGCAGTATTTT.